The 8 T cell receptor beta chains listed next were all sequenced from one sample in a study of T cells after yellow fever vaccination. TCRdb processed the 5' RACE reads anew with MiXCR; each CDR3 protein has one entry. The sample has about 220,000 distinct CDR3 sequences, around 6.7% seen once; the top ten hold roughly 1%. This material consisted of CD4+ T cells sorted from PBMCs, taken on the day of the yellow fever booster vaccination. These receptors all come from a man aged 30-40 years who received the YFV17D yellow fever vaccine.

In this sample, this clonotype turned up many times. CDR3 coding DNA: TGCGCCAGCAGCTTGGTCCCCGACGGTGAAGCTTTCTTT. Its protein product is CASSLVPDGEAFF. This chain joins TRBV5-1 and TRBJ1-1; D not resolved. The V and J ends lost 0 bases and 7 bases respectively, with 10 bases between them. This CDR3 comprises 13 residues. Per germline, CDR1 SGHRS and CDR2 YFSETQ.

This clonotype came up a few times. V is TRBV5-6 and J is TRBJ1-1, with D hard to call. The CDR3 totals 11 residues. CDR1 is SGHDT and CDR2 is YYEEEE in the germline V gene. V was pared by 8 bases and J by 6 bases, with 11 bases between. Written as DNA, the CDR3 is TGTGCCAGAACCCGGAGGGCTGAAGCTTTCTTT. It codes for CARTRRAEAFF.

This clonotype was found a few times. The J gene is TRBJ2-5, the V gene TRBV5-1; 7 bases agree with TRBD1. From germline, CDR1 is SGHRS and CDR2 YFSETQ. Trimming took 3 bases from V and 0 from J; bases not matched to a gene: 5. The CDR3 is made up of 15 amino acids. CDR3: CASSWTTGDQETQYF. Written as DNA, the CDR3 is TGCGCCAGCAGCTGGACCACAGGGGACCAAGAGACCCAGTACTTC.

This clonotype was picked up a small number of times. The CDR3 region is CSARTPTSSYNEQFF. The CDR3 DNA is TGCAGTGCTAGGACCCCGACCAGCTCCTACAATGAGCAGTTCTTC. V usage is TRBV20-1 and J usage is TRBJ2-1; no clear D gene. The CDR3 has 15 amino acids. V lost 3 bases to trimming and J lost 0 bases, with 12 bases between them. The germline V gene has CDR1 DFQATT and CDR2 SNEGSKA (reference sequence).

This clonotype turned up a few times. The V call is TRBV7-2, the J call TRBJ1-5; D remains unclear. V was cut by 5 bases and J by 6 bases, with 11 bases left in between. Germline values: CDR1 SGHTA, CDR2 FQGNSA. This CDR3 comprises 13 residues. The CDR3 protein is CASSLPGLQPQHF. The CDR3 region has the DNA TGTGCCAGCAGCCTCCCGGGTCTTCAGCCCCAGCATTTT.

The chain carries TRBV10-3 and TRBJ1-1; 7 bases match TRBD1. This CDR3 is built from 12 residues. The J segment lost 5 bases and the V segment lost 6 bases, leaving 3 bases of the junction unmatched. Germline CDR1 is ENHRY and CDR2 is SYGVKD. The CDR3 region has the DNA TGTGCCATCAGCAAGGGACAGACTGAAGCTTTCTTT. This encodes CAISKGQTEAFF.

This clonotype was detected ten times or more. CDR3 region: CASSLASGKSYNEQFF. In nucleotides, the CDR3 is TGTGCCAGCAGTTTGGCTAGCGGGAAGTCCTACAATGAGCAGTTCTTC. This chain uses TRBV12-3 or TRBV12-4 with TRBJ2-1, with 9 bases lining up with TRBD2. This CDR3 is built from 16 residues. Germline trimming cut 3 bases from V and 1 base from J; bases unmatched to any gene: 4.

This clonotype has a count of ten or more. The rearrangement uses TRBV4-3 and TRBJ2-4; D tentatively fits TRBD1 or TRBD2 (5 bases each). The V and J ends lost 1 base and 8 bases respectively, with 12 bases between them. CDR1 and CDR2 from the germline V gene are LGHNA and YSLEER. This CDR3 region has 14 residues. The CDR3 region is CASSQGGRGDIQYF. In nucleotides, the CDR3 is TGCGCCAGCAGCCAAGGTGGCAGAGGGGACATTCAGTACTTC.